The rows below give T cell receptor beta chains drawn from one sample of a study of blood T cell repertoires in COVID-19. Generated by immunoSEQ multiplex PCR, the TCRdb table keeps only in-frame clones and is missing some. The table shows around 220,000 clones, with over 75% occurring only once. Sequenced: peripheral blood. The receptors come from a man in his forties with active or convalescent COVID-19. Both conserved end residues are part of each CDR3. The D gene is left open where the match is weak. Clone sizes are given selectively: once, few, many, or a class where the clone is expanded.

.	TRBJ1-2	14	.	TRBV2	TGTGCCAGCAGGGAACCAGACAGGTTCTATGGCTACACCTTC	CASREPDRFYGYTF
.	TRBJ1-4	15	TRBD1	TRBV2	TGTGCCAGCAGCCCAAGACAGGGGCAGTATGAAAAACTGTTTTTT	CASSPRQGQYEKLFF
.	TRBJ2-1	18	TRBD1	TRBV3-1/TRBV3-2	TGTGCCAGCAGCCAAGTCGTACAGGGACAGGGCTCCTACAATGAGCAGTTCTTC	CASSQVVQGQGSYNEQFF
.	TRBJ1-4	14	.	TRBV24-1	TGTGCCACCAGTGAAGCGGGGTTCAATGAAAAACTGTTTTTT	CATSEAGFNEKLFF
.	TRBJ2-7	13	.	TRBV24-1	TGTGCCACCAGTTCAGGGGAGGGGTACGAGCAGTACTTC	CATSSGEGYEQYF
.	TRBJ2-7	13	TRBD1	TRBV6-5	TGTGCCAGCAGCAACAGGGGTGGCGACGAGCAGTACTTC	CASSNRGGDEQYF
.	TRBJ2-1	15	.	TRBV2	TGTGCCAGCAGTGAACGCAGGGCCGTCTACAATGAGCAGTTCTTC	CASSERRAVYNEQFF
.	TRBJ1-5	16	.	TRBV10-1	TGCGCCAGCAGTACCCCTAAGGGGCAGGAGCGTCAGCCCCAGCATTTT	CASSTPKGQERQPQHF
.	TRBJ1-2	13	.	TRBV2	TGTGCCAGCAGTGAACTCATTCGGGGAGGCTACACCTTC	CASSELIRGGYTF
.	TRBJ1-4	13	.	TRBV5-4	TGTGCCAGCAGCTTGGCCCGGAGCGAAAAACTGTTTTTT	CASSLARSEKLFF
.	TRBJ1-2	14	TRBD1	TRBV5-4	TGTGCCAGCAGCTCCCCGACAGGGGACTATGGCTACACCTTC	CASSSPTGDYGYTF
once	TRBJ1-2	12	.	TRBV5-1	TGCGCCAGCAGCTTGCAGGATAATGGCTACACCTTC	CASSLQDNGYTF
.	TRBJ1-2	14	.	TRBV15	TGTGCCACCAGCAGGGACTACCTCAGGGATGGCTACACCTTC	CATSRDYLRDGYTF
.	TRBJ2-2	16	TRBD1	TRBV16	TGTGCCAGCAGCCAATCCTCACAGGGGGCCACCGGGGAGCTGTTTTTT	CASSQSSQGATGELFF
.	TRBJ1-4	15	.	TRBV3-1/TRBV3-2	TGTGCCAGCAGCCCCCGCGAGCTAACTAATGAAAAACTGTTTTTT	CASSPRELTNEKLFF
.	TRBJ2-3	14	.	TRBV7-3	TGTGCCAGCAGCCCACAGCCTAGCACAGATACGCAGTATTTT	CASSPQPSTDTQYF